What follows are 16 T cell receptor beta chains derived from one specimen sequenced in a study of blood T cell repertoires in COVID-19. Here immunoSEQ multiplex PCR was the method, and the copy in TCRdb shows in-frame clones only, minus some. The sample lists more than 45,000 clones, 85% to 90% occurring once. The sample comprised peripheral blood. The receptors come from a man aged 70-80 years with acute or convalescent COVID-19.

The chain couples TRBV7-9 to TRBJ1-6; maybe TRBD1 (5 bases). The V gene lost 3 bases and the J gene lost 7 bases, with 13 bases spanning the gap. The length of the CDR3 is 15 residues. From germline, CDR1 is SEHNR and CDR2 FQNEAQ (reference sequence). DNA of the CDR3: TGTGCCAGCAGCTTGCAACAGGTGGGAAATTCACCCCTCCACTTT. As protein: CASSLQQVGNSPLHF.

The genes are TRBV5-6 and TRBJ2-1; possible D gene TRBD1, 5 bases. In germline, CDR1 is SGHDT, CDR2 YYEEEE. CDR3 length: 15 amino acids. Trimming removed 1 base at V and 14 bases at J, with 22 bases between. The CDR3 DNA is TGTGCCAGCAGCTTGTTTTGGCAGACAGACTCCCGGGAGTTCTTC. Translating gives CASSLFWQTDSREFF.

This clone was seen more than once but under ten times. The genes are TRBV9 and TRBJ2-2; D might be TRBD2 (5 bases). The CDR3 contains 17 residues. V was pared by 4 bases and J by 2 bases, with 18 bases between. CDR1 SGDLS and CDR2 YYNGEE come from the germline V gene. The CDR3 loop reads CASSTLPRGHNTGELFF. In DNA, the CDR3 is TGTGCCAGCAGCACACTTCCACGGGGTCATAACACCGGGGAGCTGTTTTTT.

The gene calls are TRBV7-9 and TRBJ1-2; D is ambiguous. Trimming removed 5 bases at V and 2 bases at J, with 9 bases between. Germline assignment: CDR1 SEHNR and CDR2 FQNEAQ (reference sequence). The CDR3 runs to 13 residues. CDR3 in DNA: TGTGCCAGCAGCCGTTCTCAGAACTATGGCTACACCTTC. Translating gives CASSRSQNYGYTF.

This clone was counted once. This rearrangement joins TRBV2 to TRBJ1-6; TRBD1 agrees at 9 bases. The CDR3 has 15 amino acids. The germline CDR1 and CDR2 sequences are SNHLY and FYNNEI. V lost 6 bases to trimming and J lost 3 bases; unmatched junction nucleotides: 3. CDR3 region: CASSMDRGYNSPLHF. The CDR3 region has the DNA TGTGCCAGCAGCATGGACAGGGGCTATAATTCACCCCTCCACTTT.

The chain joins TRBV4-2 to TRBJ1-4; TRBD1 might be the D (5 bases). The length of the CDR3 is 17 residues. CDR1 is LGHNA, CDR2 YNFKEQ, per germline. V was clipped by 0 bases and J by 5 bases, with 16 bases between them. In DNA form, the CDR3 reads TGTGCCAGCAGCCAAGATCGTGGGTCCCAGGGAAATGAAAAACTGTTTTTT. Amino acids: CASSQDRGSQGNEKLFF.

J is TRBJ2-2 and V is TRBV5-1; D gene ambiguous. V was clipped by 0 bases and J by 2 bases, with 8 bases between them. The CDR3 runs to 15 residues. Germline CDR1 and CDR2: SGHRS and YFSETQ. The CDR3 nucleotides are TGCGCCAGCAGCTTGGACAGATATAACACCGGGGAGCTGTTTTTT. Translated, it gives CASSLDRYNTGELFF.

This clone was recorded many times. This rearrangement joins TRBV29-1 to TRBJ1-1, with TRBD1 matching over 10 bases. The V gene's germline CDR1 is SQVTM and CDR2 ANQGSEA. The CDR3 sequence is 14 residues long. J was trimmed by 1 base and V by 6 bases; bases with no gene match: 5. The CDR3 nucleotides are TGCAGCGTCGCAAGGACAGGGGGGAACACTGAAGCTTTCTTT. Translating gives CSVARTGGNTEAFF.

The sample holds a few counts of this clone. The V call is TRBV21-1, the J call TRBJ1-5; the table's TRBD1 call for D was not verified on the DNA. TRBV21-1 is a pseudogene. The CDR3 is 18 residues long. The CDR3 sequence: CASSTTPPPRVDNQPQHF. As DNA, the CDR3 is TGTGCCAGCAGCACAACCCCTCCACCCAGGGTAGACAATCAGCCCCAGCATTTT.

The chain couples TRBV5-1 to TRBJ2-3, with D perhaps matching TRBD2 (5 bases). The CDR3 consists of 15 residues. Germline loops: CDR1 SGHRS, CDR2 YFSETQ. Trimming removed 7 bases from V and 0 bases from J, with 15 bases in between. The CDR3: CASGNTRGSTDTQYF. The CDR3, as DNA: TGCGCCAGCGGAAATACTCGGGGTAGCACAGATACGCAGTATTTT.

The rearrangement joins TRBV18 to TRBJ1-5; D call uncertain. The length of the CDR3 is 15 residues. Germline V gives CDR1 KGHSH, CDR2 LQKENI. Trimming took off 6 bases at V and 3 bases at J, with 15 bases between the two ends. Written as DNA, the CDR3 is TGTGCCAGCTCTCCCACCGGAGGAGTCAATCAGCCCCAGCATTTT. It encodes CASSPTGGVNQPQHF.

The V and J genes are TRBV5-6 and TRBJ2-3, with D possibly being TRBD2 (6 bases). CDR3 length: 13 residues. Per germline, CDR1 SGHDT and CDR2 YYEEEE. The V end lost 0 bases, the J end lost 6 bases, and 8 bases lay between the germline ends. This chain's CDR3 is CASSLERADTQYF. CDR3 coding DNA: TGTGCCAGCAGCTTGGAGCGGGCCGATACGCAGTATTTT.

V gene TRBV11-2 combines with J gene TRBJ1-1; tentatively, D is TRBD1 (6 bases). Trimming took 4 bases from V and 0 from J, leaving 15 bases between them. Germline values: CDR1 SGHAT, CDR2 FQNNGV. The CDR3 loop spans 16 amino acids. This CDR3 reads CASSSWAGAMNTEAFF. The CDR3 nucleotides are TGTGCCAGCAGCTCATGGGCGGGGGCCATGAACACTGAAGCTTTCTTT.

The chain couples TRBV11-2 to TRBJ1-1, with 8 bases identical to TRBD1. CDR1 SGHAT and CDR2 FQNNGV come from the germline V gene. The CDR3 runs 17 residues. V lost 4 bases, J lost 0 bases, and 10 bases stayed unmatched. CDR3 DNA sequence: TGTGCCAGCAGCTCGGGACAGGCAGGGGGGATGAACACTGAAGCTTTCTTT. Encoded protein: CASSSGQAGGMNTEAFF.

V and J are TRBV6-2 or TRBV6-3 and TRBJ1-5; D is possibly TRBD1 (5 bases). Germline loops: CDR1 MNHEY, CDR2 SVGEGT. This CDR3 region has 17 residues. Trimming pared 5 bases from V and 1 base from J, leaving 18 bases between. The CDR3 nucleotides read TGTGCCAGCAGTAAAGGCGGGACCGTCGGAAGCAATCAGCCCCAGCATTTT. It is translated as CASSKGGTVGSNQPQHF.

V and J are TRBV29-1 and TRBJ2-2; weak D call: TRBD2 (6 bases). V lost 6 bases and J lost 0, with 8 bases in between. This CDR3 contains 13 residues. Germline V gene data show CDR1 as SQVTM and CDR2 as ANQGSEA. CDR3 residues: CSVGLPNTGELFF. The CDR3 nucleotides are TGCAGCGTGGGACTTCCGAACACCGGGGAGCTGTTTTTT.